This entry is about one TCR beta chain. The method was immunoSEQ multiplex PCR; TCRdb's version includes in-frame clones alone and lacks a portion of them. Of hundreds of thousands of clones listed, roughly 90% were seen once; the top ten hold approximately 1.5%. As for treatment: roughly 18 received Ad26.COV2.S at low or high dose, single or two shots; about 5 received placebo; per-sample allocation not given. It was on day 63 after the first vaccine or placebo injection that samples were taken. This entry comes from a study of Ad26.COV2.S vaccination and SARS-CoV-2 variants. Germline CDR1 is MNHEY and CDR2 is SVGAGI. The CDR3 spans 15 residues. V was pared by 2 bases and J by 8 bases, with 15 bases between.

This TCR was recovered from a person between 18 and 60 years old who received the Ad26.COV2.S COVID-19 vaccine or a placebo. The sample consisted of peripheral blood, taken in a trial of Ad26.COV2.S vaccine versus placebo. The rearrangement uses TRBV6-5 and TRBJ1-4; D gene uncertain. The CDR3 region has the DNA TGTGCCAGCAGTTACCTACGCCTGCGTAGGGAAAAACTGTTTTTT. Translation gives CASSYLRLRREKLFF.